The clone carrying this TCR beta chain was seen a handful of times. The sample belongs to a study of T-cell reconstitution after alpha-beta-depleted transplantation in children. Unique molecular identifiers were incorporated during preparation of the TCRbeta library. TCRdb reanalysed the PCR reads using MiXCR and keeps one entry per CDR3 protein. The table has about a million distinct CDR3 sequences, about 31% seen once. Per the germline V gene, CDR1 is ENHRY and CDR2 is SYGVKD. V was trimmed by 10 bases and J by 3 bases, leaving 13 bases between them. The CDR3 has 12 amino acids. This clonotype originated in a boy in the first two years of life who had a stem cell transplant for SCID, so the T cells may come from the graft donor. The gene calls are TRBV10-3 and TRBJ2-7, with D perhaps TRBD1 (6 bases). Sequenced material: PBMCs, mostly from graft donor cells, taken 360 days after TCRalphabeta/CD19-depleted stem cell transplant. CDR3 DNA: TGTGCCACCGGACAGAATTACTACGAGCAGTACTTC. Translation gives CATGQNYYEQYF.